The clone carrying this T cell receptor (beta chain) is a singleton in its sample. This sample was included in a study of blood T cell repertoires in COVID-19. Study details: PBMCs, B-cell-depleted T cells, or T cells were the source of the cDNA or gDNA that made up the material.

Sequencing used immunoSEQ multiplex PCR; TCRdb keeps in-frame clones, though not all of them. The sample includes a few hundred thousand clones, roughly 86% of them seen just once. The TCR originated in a woman aged 55-69 years who had recovered from COVID-19. The sequenced sample was PBMCs or T cells enriched from blood (not recorded which).

DNA for the CDR3: TGTGCCACCAGTGATCCGGTCGCAGCGGGGAGCAATGAGCAGTTCTTC. Translating gives CATSDPVAAGSNEQFF. The chain couples TRBV24-1 to TRBJ2-1; the match to TRBD2 covers 7 bases. CDR3 length: 16 amino acids. Germline values: CDR1 KGHDR, CDR2 SFDVKD. Trimming cost V 3 bases and J 6 bases; bases outside gene matches: 10.